The rows below give T cell receptor beta chains drawn from one sample of a study of beta chain features in type 1 diabetes. Libraries were prepared by immunoSEQ multiplex PCR; TCRdb keeps only in-frame clonotypes and omits some of them. The repertoire holds approximately 120,000 clones, under 40% seen once, with about 0.07% in the top ten. Specimen: stem cell memory CD4+ T cells from blood. The receptors shown here come from a woman aged 18-35 years in good health. CDR3s include the opening cysteine and the closing phenylalanine or tryptophan. Not all rows give a size; the values are once, few, many and, for expanded clones, a class.

clone_size,j_call,v_call,cdr3_aa
few,TRBJ2-1,TRBV2,CASSVRGQIGQFF
few,TRBJ2-7,TRBV12-5,CASGLDGDYEQYF
-,TRBJ2-3,TRBV25-1,CATARRGDTQYF
-,TRBJ2-1,TRBV18,CASSRWAAGEYNEQFF
-,TRBJ1-5,TRBV7-9,CASSLRRDQPQHF
-,TRBJ1-1,TRBV10-3,CAIGMTANTEAFF
-,TRBJ2-7,TRBV10-3,CAISDPPSGSHEQYF
-,TRBJ1-1,TRBV7-9,CASSLRGGLNTEAFF
-,TRBJ1-1,TRBV30,CAWSVIPRRGGTEAFF
-,TRBJ2-1,TRBV14,CASSHIFPGLAALNRNEQFF
-,TRBJ2-5,TRBV5-4,CASSFDQVQETQYF
few,TRBJ2-7,TRBV28,CASSFPSGTEQYF
-,TRBJ1-1,TRBV28,CASRTGDTEAFF
-,TRBJ1-3,TRBV7-8,CASSPRTAFTIYF
-,TRBJ2-2,TRBV7-3,CASSLSKGPTGELFF
few,TRBJ2-3,TRBV5-1,CASARGDTQYF
few,TRBJ1-5,TRBV5-1,CASSWGGPNQPQHF
-,TRBJ2-5,TRBV5-1,CASRHGGLGLQETQYF
-,TRBJ2-5,TRBV18,CASSLSGELYQYF
-,TRBJ2-7,TRBV7-2,CASSFGTVYEQYF
-,TRBJ2-2,TRBV10-3,CAIKPSGRVSTGELFF
-,TRBJ1-5,TRBV6-5,CASSLGQGAKPQHF
few,TRBJ1-3,TRBV6-5,CASRLGQVSGNTIYF
few,TRBJ2-7,TRBV10-3,CAISTTGTAYEQYF
-,TRBJ1-5,TRBV27,CASSLFRGQPQHF
few,TRBJ2-1,TRBV28,CASRGQGFNEQFF
-,TRBJ2-5,TRBV5-1,CASSLQGILQETQYF
-,TRBJ2-1,TRBV7-7,CASSYTQQGTEQFF
-,TRBJ1-1,TRBV9,CASSVVPGMNTEAFF
once,TRBJ2-5,TRBV7-8,CASSPLGTEPRETQYF
-,TRBJ1-5,TRBV18,CASSPGWGEQPQHF
-,TRBJ1-1,TRBV30,CAWRAGPGTEAFF
-,TRBJ1-2,TRBV30,CAWSSQGTAGYGYTF
-,TRBJ1-2,TRBV28,CASSLVPGQDYGYTF
few,TRBJ1-6,TRBV25-1,CASSERRINSPLHF
-,TRBJ2-3,TRBV10-3,CAIRLSGRTTDTQYF
-,TRBJ1-2,TRBV7-9,CASSPGQGANYGYTF
once,TRBJ2-6,TRBV6-5,CASRGDSGANVLTF
few,TRBJ1-1,TRBV7-3,CASSLGGFTEAFF
-,TRBJ2-7,TRBV11-1,CASSLGALGSYEQYF
few,TRBJ2-7,TRBV27,CASSPLGLFYEQYF
-,TRBJ2-7,TRBV6-1,CASRMTAYEQYF
-,TRBJ2-7,TRBV28,CASRNYRETYEQYF
-,TRBJ2-7,TRBV9,CASSPRGGNDYEQYF
-,TRBJ2-1,TRBV29-1,CSVLATVINEQFF
few,TRBJ2-3,TRBV7-2,CASSLGPYRGATTDTQYF
few,TRBJ2-7,TRBV5-1,CASSLVSGRMRYEQYF
few,TRBJ2-1,TRBV29-1,CSAVGLTYNEQFF
-,TRBJ2-3,TRBV11-2,CASSPSVTDTQYF
-,TRBJ2-1,TRBV15,CATSRGESDSYEQFF
-,TRBJ2-1,TRBV11-2,CASSFVVFREPNEQFF
-,TRBJ1-2,TRBV19,CASSHRDRIYGYTF
few,TRBJ2-1,TRBV7-9,CASSLGRNEQFF
-,TRBJ1-3,TRBV5-6,CASSPPSRGTGNTIYF